A selection of T cell receptor beta chains follows, all from one sample in a study of preoperative IRX-2 immunotherapy in early breast cancer. Generated by immunoSEQ multiplex PCR, the TCRdb table keeps only in-frame clones and is missing some. This table has under 11,000 clones, over 80% appearing once. Material: lymph node tissue, obtained before IRX-2 immunotherapy. These receptors were obtained from a human donor with breast cancer. CDR3s include the opening cysteine and the closing phenylalanine or tryptophan. The D gene is left open where the match is weak. The size entry is marked missing in some rows and otherwise reads once, few, many or a size class.

d_call: NA; j_call: TRBJ1-1; clone_size: NA; v_call: TRBV11-3; cdr3_aa: CASSPPVGGPGVADTEAFF; cdr3_nt: TGTGCCAGCAGCCCGCCGGTGGGGGGCCCGGGGGTTGCGGACACTGAAGCTTTCTTT
d_call: NA; j_call: TRBJ1-5; clone_size: NA; v_call: TRBV1; cdr3_aa: CASSQDQIGQPQHF; cdr3_nt: TGCGCCAGCAGCCAAGATCAGATAGGTCAGCCCCAGCATTTT
d_call: NA; j_call: TRBJ2-1; clone_size: NA; v_call: TRBV19; cdr3_aa: CASSIGGEINGGQFF; cdr3_nt: TGTGCCAGTAGTATAGGCGGGGAAATAAATGGAGGGCAGTTCTTC
d_call: TRBD2; j_call: TRBJ2-7; clone_size: NA; v_call: TRBV28; cdr3_aa: CASSLRGSIYEQYF; cdr3_nt: TGTGCCAGCAGTTTACGCGGGAGCATCTACGAGCAGTACTTC
d_call: NA; j_call: TRBJ1-5; clone_size: NA; v_call: TRBV5-1; cdr3_aa: CASSPGVGSGYSNQPQHF; cdr3_nt: TGCGCCAGCAGCCCCGGGGTGGGTAGCGGGTATAGCAATCAGCCCCAGCATTTT
d_call: NA; j_call: TRBJ1-5; clone_size: NA; v_call: TRBV28; cdr3_aa: CASSPLSGNQPQHF; cdr3_nt: TGTGCCAGCAGTCCCCTCAGTGGCAATCAGCCCCAGCATTTT
d_call: NA; j_call: TRBJ1-6; clone_size: once; v_call: TRBV4-2; cdr3_aa: CASSSSPGGSPLHF; cdr3_nt: TGTGCCAGCAGCTCATCCCCCGGGGGTTCACCCCTCCACTTT
d_call: TRBD1; j_call: TRBJ2-1; clone_size: NA; v_call: TRBV6-8; cdr3_aa: CASRVDRSTYNEQFF; cdr3_nt: TGTGCCAGCAGAGTGGACAGGTCGACCTACAATGAGCAGTTCTTC
d_call: NA; j_call: TRBJ1-3; clone_size: NA; v_call: TRBV7-1; cdr3_aa: CASSSTNSGNTIYF; cdr3_nt: TGTGCCAGCAGCTCCACCAACTCTGGAAACACCATATATTTT
d_call: NA; j_call: TRBJ1-4; clone_size: NA; v_call: TRBV6-8; cdr3_aa: CASSYSFWGATNEKLFF; cdr3_nt: TGTGCCAGCAGTTACTCCTTTTGGGGGGCAACTAATGAAAAACTGTTTTTT